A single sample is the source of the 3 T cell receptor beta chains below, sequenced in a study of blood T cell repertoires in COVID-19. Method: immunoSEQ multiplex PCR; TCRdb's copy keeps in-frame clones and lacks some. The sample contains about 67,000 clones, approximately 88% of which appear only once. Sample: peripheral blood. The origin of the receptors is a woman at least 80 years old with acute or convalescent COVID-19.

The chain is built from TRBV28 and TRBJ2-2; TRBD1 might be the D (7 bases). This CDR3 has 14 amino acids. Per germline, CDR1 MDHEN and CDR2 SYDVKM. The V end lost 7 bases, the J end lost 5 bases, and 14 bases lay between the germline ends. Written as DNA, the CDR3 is TGTGCCAGCATTCCTCAGGGGGGTACCGGGGAGCTGTTTTTT. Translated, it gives CASIPQGGTGELFF.

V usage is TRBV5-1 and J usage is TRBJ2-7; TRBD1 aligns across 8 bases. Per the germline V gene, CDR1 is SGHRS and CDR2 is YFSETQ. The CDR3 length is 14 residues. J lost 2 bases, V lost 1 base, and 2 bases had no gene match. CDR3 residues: CASSLRQGPYEQYF. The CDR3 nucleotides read TGCGCCAGCAGCTTGCGACAGGGGCCCTACGAGCAGTACTTC.

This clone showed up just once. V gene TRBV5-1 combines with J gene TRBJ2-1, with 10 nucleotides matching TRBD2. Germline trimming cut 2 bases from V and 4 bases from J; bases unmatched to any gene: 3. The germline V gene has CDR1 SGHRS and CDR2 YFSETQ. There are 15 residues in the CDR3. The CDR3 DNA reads TGCGCCAGCAGCTTAGGACTAGCGGCTTACAATGAGCAGTTCTTC. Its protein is CASSLGLAAYNEQFF.